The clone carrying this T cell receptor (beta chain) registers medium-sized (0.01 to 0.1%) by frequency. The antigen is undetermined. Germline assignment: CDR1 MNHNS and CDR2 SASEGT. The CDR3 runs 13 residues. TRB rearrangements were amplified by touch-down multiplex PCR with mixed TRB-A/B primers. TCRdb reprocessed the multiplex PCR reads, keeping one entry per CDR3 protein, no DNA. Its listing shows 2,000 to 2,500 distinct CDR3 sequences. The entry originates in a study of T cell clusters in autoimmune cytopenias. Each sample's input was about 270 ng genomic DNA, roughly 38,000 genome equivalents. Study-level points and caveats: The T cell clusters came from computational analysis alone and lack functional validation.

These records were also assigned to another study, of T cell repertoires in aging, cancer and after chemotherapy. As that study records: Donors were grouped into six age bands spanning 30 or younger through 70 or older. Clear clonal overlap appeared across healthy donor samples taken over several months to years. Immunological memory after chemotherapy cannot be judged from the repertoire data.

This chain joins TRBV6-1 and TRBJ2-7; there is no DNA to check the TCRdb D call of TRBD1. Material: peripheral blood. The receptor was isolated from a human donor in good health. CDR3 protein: CASSGGQGHEQYF.